A selection of T cell receptor beta chains follows, all from one sample in a study of beta chain features in type 1 diabetes. Clones were sequenced by immunoSEQ multiplex PCR, and TCRdb holds only the in-frame ones, with some missing. The sample shows roughly 730,000 clones, 13% of them seen only once. Sequenced material: naive CD4+ T cells from blood. All receptors derive from a young man with type 1 diabetes. Each CDR3 is given with its conserved first and last residue. Fields, in order: V gene, clone size, J gene, D gene, CDR3 DNA, CDR3 protein. A D gene is named only where the DNA matches it firmly. Not all rows give a size; the values are once, few, many and, for expanded clones, a class.

TRBV13	few	TRBJ2-7	NA	TGTGCCAGCAGCCCCCGGCAGGGTACCTACGAGCAGTACTTC	CASSPRQGTYEQYF
TRBV5-6	NA	TRBJ1-2	NA	TGTGCCAGCAGCTGGGAGGGACTAGCTAACTATGGCTACACCTTC	CASSWEGLANYGYTF
TRBV5-4	NA	TRBJ1-6	TRBD1	TGTGCCAGCAGCTCACCGGGACAGGGCAAATCACCCCTCCACTTT	CASSSPGQGKSPLHF
TRBV10-3	few	TRBJ2-1	TRBD2	TGTGCCATCAGTGAAGGACTAGCGGGGGGTGAGCAGTTCTTC	CAISEGLAGGEQFF
TRBV25-1	few	TRBJ2-1	TRBD2	TGTGCCAGCAGTGAGTTTCTAGCGGGGGGGCTTAACAATGAGCAGTTCTTC	CASSEFLAGGLNNEQFF
TRBV29-1	NA	TRBJ2-7	TRBD2	TGCAGCGTAGGTAGCGGGGGGATCTCCTACGAGCAGTACTTC	CSVGSGGISYEQYF
TRBV10-3	NA	TRBJ2-5	NA	TGTGCCATCGGGAACCCCGATGGGGGGCGGGAGACCCAGTACTTC	CAIGNPDGGRETQYF
TRBV29-1	NA	TRBJ2-1	NA	TGCAGCGTTTCCGGCGGGGGCGACAATGAGCAGTTCTTC	CSVSGGGDNEQFF
TRBV7-8	NA	TRBJ2-4	NA	TGTGCCAGCAGCTTAGCTTCCGGGACGGGAAGCCTAGCCAAAAACATTCAGTACTTC	CASSLASGTGSLAKNIQYF
TRBV19	NA	TRBJ2-5	TRBD2	TGTGCCAGTAGTATAGGCCTAGCGGGGGGCTGGGAGACCCAGTACTTC	CASSIGLAGGWETQYF
TRBV5-1	NA	TRBJ2-3	NA	TGCGCCAGCAGCGGAACAGGGTCCCCCACAGATACGCAGTATTTT	CASSGTGSPTDTQYF
TRBV7-2	few	TRBJ2-3	NA	TGTGCCAGCAGCTTCATAGGCCTCACCACAGATACGCAGTATTTT	CASSFIGLTTDTQYF
TRBV30	once	TRBJ1-2	NA	TGTGCCTGGATAGGACCGGGGCGTGGCTACACCTTC	CAWIGPGRGYTF
TRBV7-2	few	TRBJ2-1	NA	TGTGCCAGCAGGGTGTCGGTAGCCTCCTACAATGAGCAGTTCTTC	CASRVSVASYNEQFF
TRBV14	NA	TRBJ1-5	TRBD1	TGTGCCAGCAGCGCAGGGGGACAGGAGTTACATTTT	CASSAGGQELHF
TRBV7-9	NA	TRBJ1-1	NA	TGTGCCAGCAGCTTAGCCGGTCCGGACTACGCTGAAGCTTTCTTT	CASSLAGPDYAEAFF
TRBV10-3	NA	TRBJ1-4	NA	TGTGCCATCAGTGAGAGAGCTGAGCAGGAAAAACTGTTTTTT	CAISERAEQEKLFF
TRBV7-9	NA	TRBJ1-2	NA	TGTGCCAGCAGCCGGGACGGATTTGGCTACACCTTC	CASSRDGFGYTF
TRBV18	few	TRBJ2-7	NA	TGTGCCAGCTCACTGGAGGAGAGCTCCTACGAGCAGTACTTC	CASSLEESSYEQYF
TRBV28	NA	TRBJ2-1	TRBD2	TGTGCCAGCAGTTTCTCTAGCGGGGGGGCCGCTGAGCAGTTCTTC	CASSFSSGGAAEQFF
TRBV30	few	TRBJ1-1	TRBD1	TGTGCCTGGAGTGGATTAAGGGACAGGGCGGCTTTCTTT	CAWSGLRDRAAFF
TRBV30	NA	TRBJ1-1	NA	TGTGCCTGGAGTGTAGTTGCTTCATCAGACACTGAAGCTTTCTTT	CAWSVVASSDTEAFF
TRBV7-2	few	TRBJ1-2	NA	TGTGCCAGCAGCTTAAAGGGCAGCCCTAACTATGGCTACACCTTC	CASSLKGSPNYGYTF
TRBV30	few	TRBJ2-1	NA	TGTGCCTGTTCAGACCCGTACTCCTACAATGAGCAGTTCTTC	CACSDPYSYNEQFF
TRBV1	NA	TRBJ2-7	NA	TGCACCAGCAGCCAAGTGCACCTCAGCGGGTACGAGCAGTACTTC	CTSSQVHLSGYEQYF
TRBV6-5	few	TRBJ1-1	TRBD1	TGTGCCAGCCGACAGGGGATCTCGAACACTGAAGCTTTCTTT	CASRQGISNTEAFF
TRBV7-2	few	TRBJ2-1	TRBD2	TGTGCCAGCAGCCGAGATTGGGTAGCGGGAAACAATGAGCAGTTCTTC	CASSRDWVAGNNEQFF
TRBV6-1	NA	TRBJ2-1	TRBD2	TGTGCCAGCAGTGTTCGACTAAGCGGGGGGACCAATGAGCAGTTCTTC	CASSVRLSGGTNEQFF
TRBV27	NA	TRBJ1-1	NA	TGTGCCAGCAAAATGGTGGGCACTGAAGCTTTCTTT	CASKMVGTEAFF
TRBV30	NA	TRBJ2-6	NA	TGTGCCTGGAGTAGCGAGGCGTACCTCTCTGGGGCCAACGTCCTGACTTTC	CAWSSEAYLSGANVLTF
TRBV11-3	few	TRBJ2-1	TRBD1	TGTGCCAGCAGCCCCAGGACAGGGGGTCTCGATGAGCAGTTCTTC	CASSPRTGGLDEQFF
TRBV27	few	TRBJ1-2	NA	TGTGCCAGCAGTTCACAACCTAACTATGGCTACACCTTC	CASSSQPNYGYTF
TRBV15	few	TRBJ2-2	NA	TGTGCCACCAGCAGAGATCTCGGGAACACCGGGGAGCTGTTTTTT	CATSRDLGNTGELFF
TRBV7-3	few	TRBJ1-1	TRBD1	TGTGCCAGCAGTCTAGGGGGCAGGAACACTGAAGCTTTCTTT	CASSLGGRNTEAFF
TRBV4-1	NA	TRBJ1-4	NA	TGCGCCAGCAGCCAAGTTGGTACAGGGCTGAATGAAAAACTGTTTTTT	CASSQVGTGLNEKLFF
TRBV6-6	few	TRBJ1-1	NA	TGTGCCAGCAGTTCGATGGCTGTGAACACTGAAGCTTTCTTT	CASSSMAVNTEAFF
TRBV7-2	few	TRBJ1-3	TRBD1	TGTGCCAGCAGCTCCCGGCAGGGGGCACGAAACACCATATATTTT	CASSSRQGARNTIYF
TRBV10-3	few	TRBJ1-1	NA	TGTGCCATCAGTAAGACAGTGAACACTGAAGCTTTCTTT	CAISKTVNTEAFF
TRBV27	NA	TRBJ2-7	NA	TGTGCCAGCAGTTCCCGATACGAGCAGTACTTC	CASSSRYEQYF
TRBV10-3	NA	TRBJ1-1	NA	TGTGCCATCAGTGACCTCGATTACACTGAAGCTTTCTTT	CAISDLDYTEAFF
TRBV27	once	TRBJ2-3	TRBD2	TGTGCCAGCAGTTTCCTAGCGGGGGGATCAGATACGCAGTATTTT	CASSFLAGGSDTQYF
TRBV28	few	TRBJ2-1	NA	TGTGCCAGCCACGGACTGCAATCCCACGGGGGCTCCTACAATGAGCAGTTCTTC	CASHGLQSHGGSYNEQFF
TRBV15	NA	TRBJ1-4	NA	TGTGCCACCAGCAGAGATAAGGGGGACAAACTGTTTTTT	CATSRDKGDKLFF
TRBV6-1	NA	TRBJ2-2	NA	TGTGCCAGCAGTCCTCGTGACACCGGGGAGCTGTTTTTT	CASSPRDTGELFF
TRBV6-1	NA	TRBJ1-2	TRBD1	TGTGCCAGCCTGGGACAGGGACTCTATGGCTACACCTTC	CASLGQGLYGYTF
TRBV20-1	few	TRBJ2-3	NA	TGCAGTGCTAGACTAGCGGATACGCAGTATTTT	CSARLADTQYF
TRBV5-1	NA	TRBJ2-2	TRBD2	TGCGCCAGCAGCATCGGACTAGCGGGGGCCTTAAACACCGGGGAGCTGTTTTTT	CASSIGLAGALNTGELFF
TRBV15	few	TRBJ2-1	TRBD1	TGTGCCACCAGCAGAGCCTCCGGGACAGTGAAGAATGAGCAGTTCTTC	CATSRASGTVKNEQFF
TRBV27	NA	TRBJ2-3	NA	TGTGCCAGCAGTTTGCCGAGCACAGATACGCAGTATTTT	CASSLPSTDTQYF
TRBV30	NA	TRBJ2-7	TRBD2	TGTGCCGCTGGCGGGGGACCCTACGAGCAGTACTTC	CAAGGGPYEQYF
TRBV5-6	NA	TRBJ2-2	NA	TGTGCCAGCAGCCAATACACCGGGGAGCTGTTTTTT	CASSQYTGELFF
TRBV2	once	TRBJ1-5	NA	TGTGCCAGCAGACAGACAGTTAGCAATCAGCCCCAGCATTTT	CASRQTVSNQPQHF